This T cell receptor (beta chain) was profiled in a study of OX40 agonist ivuxolimab in advanced cancers. Study details: Patients were treated with ivuxolimab, an agonistic anti-OX40 (CD134) antibody. People in dose escalation had one of these cancers: hepatocellular carcinoma, melanoma, renal cell or head and neck cancer.

The study sampled blood at baseline, cycle 4 day 1, and cycle 7 day 1. About this clone itself: The antigen remains undetermined.

Germline-derived CDR1 and CDR2 are SGHNT and YYREEE (reference sequence). With V trimmed by 2 bases and J by 2 bases, 14 bases remained unmatched. The CDR3 length is 18 residues. General study findings and limits: More expanded clones were found, on average, in CD8+ than in CD4+ T cells.

Using immunoSEQ multiplex PCR, the repertoire was profiled, and TCRdb retains in-frame clones only, with some absent. The sample holds about 80,000 clones; 80% to 95% are singletons and the top ten take over 8.5%. Sequencing was performed on CD4+ or CD8+ T cells sorted from blood, taken in a trial of the OX40 agonist ivuxolimab. The source of this sequence is an adult with an advanced solid tumor such as melanoma, head and neck, liver or kidney cancer. J is TRBJ2-3 and V is TRBV5-4; TRBD1 agrees at 7 bases. The chain's CDR3 is CASSFRISRGPDTDTQYF. The CDR3 region has the DNA TGTGCCAGCAGCTTCAGGATATCGAGGGGGCCGGACACAGATACGCAGTATTTT.